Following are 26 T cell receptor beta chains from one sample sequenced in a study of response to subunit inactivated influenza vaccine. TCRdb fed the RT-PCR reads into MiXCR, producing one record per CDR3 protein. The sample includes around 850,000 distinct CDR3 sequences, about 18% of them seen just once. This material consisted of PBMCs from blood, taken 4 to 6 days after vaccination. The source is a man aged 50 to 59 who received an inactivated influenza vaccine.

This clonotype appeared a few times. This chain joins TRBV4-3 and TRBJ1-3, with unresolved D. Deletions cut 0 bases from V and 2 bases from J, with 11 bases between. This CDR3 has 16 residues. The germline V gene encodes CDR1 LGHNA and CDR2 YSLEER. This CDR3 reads CASSQDALTPGNTIYF. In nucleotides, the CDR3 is TGCGCCAGCAGCCAAGATGCCCTGACCCCTGGAAACACCATATATTTT.

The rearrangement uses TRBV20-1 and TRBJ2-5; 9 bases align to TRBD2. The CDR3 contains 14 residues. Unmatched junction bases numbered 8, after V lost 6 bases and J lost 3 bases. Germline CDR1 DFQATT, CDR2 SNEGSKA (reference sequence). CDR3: CSAARVAGEETQYF. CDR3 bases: TGCAGTGCGGCGAGGGTAGCGGGGGAAGAGACCCAGTACTTC.

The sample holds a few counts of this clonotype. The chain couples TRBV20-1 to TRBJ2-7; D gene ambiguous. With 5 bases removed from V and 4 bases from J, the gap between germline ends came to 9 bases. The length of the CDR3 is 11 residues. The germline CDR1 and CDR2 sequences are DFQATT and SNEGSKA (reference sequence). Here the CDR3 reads CSAGPDYEQYF. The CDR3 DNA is TGCAGTGCTGGGCCGGATTACGAGCAGTACTTC.

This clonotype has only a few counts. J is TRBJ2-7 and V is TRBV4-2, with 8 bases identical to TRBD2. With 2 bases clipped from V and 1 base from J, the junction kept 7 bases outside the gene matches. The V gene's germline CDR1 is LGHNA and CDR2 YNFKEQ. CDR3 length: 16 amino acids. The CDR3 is CASSQRGGRTSYEQYF. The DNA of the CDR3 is TGTGCCAGCAGCCAACGGGGGGGACGGACGTCCTACGAGCAGTACTTC.

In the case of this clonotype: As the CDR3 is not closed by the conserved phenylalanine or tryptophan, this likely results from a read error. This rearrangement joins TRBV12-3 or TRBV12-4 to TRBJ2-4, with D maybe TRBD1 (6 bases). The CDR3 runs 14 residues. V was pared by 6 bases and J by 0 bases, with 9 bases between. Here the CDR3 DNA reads TGTGCCAGCAGGCGGACAGCAGCCAAAAACATTCAGTACCTC. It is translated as CASRRTAAKNIQYL.

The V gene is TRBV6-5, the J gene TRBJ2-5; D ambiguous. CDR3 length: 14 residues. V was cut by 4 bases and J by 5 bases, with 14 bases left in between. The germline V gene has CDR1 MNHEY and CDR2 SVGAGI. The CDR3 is CASSLDGLGETQYF. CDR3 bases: TGTGCCAGCAGTTTAGACGGATTAGGGGAGACCCAGTACTTC.

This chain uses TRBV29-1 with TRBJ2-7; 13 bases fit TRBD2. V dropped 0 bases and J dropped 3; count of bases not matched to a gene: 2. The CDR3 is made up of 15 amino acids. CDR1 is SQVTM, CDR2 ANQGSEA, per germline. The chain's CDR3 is CSVEERTSGGYEQYF. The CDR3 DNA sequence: TGCAGCGTTGAAGAGAGGACTAGCGGGGGCTACGAGCAGTACTTC.

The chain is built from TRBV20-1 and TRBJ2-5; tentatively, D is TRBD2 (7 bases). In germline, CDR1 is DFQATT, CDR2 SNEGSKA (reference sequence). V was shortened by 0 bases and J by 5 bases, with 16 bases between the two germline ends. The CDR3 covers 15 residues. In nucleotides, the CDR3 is TGCAGTGCTAGAGATGATGCGGGGGCCTGGGAGACCCAGTACTTC. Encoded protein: CSARDDAGAWETQYF.

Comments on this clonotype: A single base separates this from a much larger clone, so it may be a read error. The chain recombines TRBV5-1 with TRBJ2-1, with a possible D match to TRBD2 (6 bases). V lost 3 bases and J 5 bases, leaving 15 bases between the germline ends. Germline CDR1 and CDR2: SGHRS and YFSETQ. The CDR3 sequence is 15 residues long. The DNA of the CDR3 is TGCGCCAGCAGCTGGGCGGGACTGAGTAACAATGAGCAGTTCTTC. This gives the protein CASSWAGLSNNEQFF.

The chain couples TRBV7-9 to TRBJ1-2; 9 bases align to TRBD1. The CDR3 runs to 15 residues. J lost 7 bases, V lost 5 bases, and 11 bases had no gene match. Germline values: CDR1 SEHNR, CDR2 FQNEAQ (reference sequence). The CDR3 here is CASSRTAQGALGYTF. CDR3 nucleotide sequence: TGTGCCAGCAGCCGAACGGCACAGGGGGCGCTTGGCTACACCTTC.

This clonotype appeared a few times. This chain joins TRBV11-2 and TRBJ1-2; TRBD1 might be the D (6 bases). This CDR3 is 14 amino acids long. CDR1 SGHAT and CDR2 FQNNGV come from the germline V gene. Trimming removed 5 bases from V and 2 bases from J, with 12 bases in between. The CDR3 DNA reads TGTGCCAGCAGCGCCCAGACAGGCAACTATGGCTACACCTTC. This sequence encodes CASSAQTGNYGYTF.

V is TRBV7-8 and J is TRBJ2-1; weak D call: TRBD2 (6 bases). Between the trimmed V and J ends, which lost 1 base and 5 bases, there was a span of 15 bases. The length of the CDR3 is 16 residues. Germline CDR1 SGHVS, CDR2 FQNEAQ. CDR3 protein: CASSLGTTFGNNEQFF. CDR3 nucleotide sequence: TGTGCCAGCAGCTTAGGGACTACATTTGGAAACAATGAGCAGTTCTTC.

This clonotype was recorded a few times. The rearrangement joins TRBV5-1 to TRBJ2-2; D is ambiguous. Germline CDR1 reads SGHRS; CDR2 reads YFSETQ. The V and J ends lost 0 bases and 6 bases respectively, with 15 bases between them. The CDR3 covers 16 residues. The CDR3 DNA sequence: TGCGCCAGCAGCTTGGTTGGCAGAGGCCTTTCCGGGGAGCTGTTTTTT. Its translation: CASSLVGRGLSGELFF.

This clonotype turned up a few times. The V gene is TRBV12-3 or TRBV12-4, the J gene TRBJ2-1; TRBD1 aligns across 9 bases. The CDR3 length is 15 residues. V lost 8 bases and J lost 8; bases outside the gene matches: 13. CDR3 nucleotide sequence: TGTGCCAGCGGGCCCGGGACAGGGAGAATATATGAGCAGTTCTTC. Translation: CASGPGTGRIYEQFF.

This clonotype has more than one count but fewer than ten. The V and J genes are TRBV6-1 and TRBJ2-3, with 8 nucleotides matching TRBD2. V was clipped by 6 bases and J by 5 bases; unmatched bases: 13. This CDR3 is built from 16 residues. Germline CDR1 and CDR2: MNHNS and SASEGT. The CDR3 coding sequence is TGTGCCAGCAGGATAGGGACTAGGGTCTTTGGAGATACGCAGTATTTT. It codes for CASRIGTRVFGDTQYF.

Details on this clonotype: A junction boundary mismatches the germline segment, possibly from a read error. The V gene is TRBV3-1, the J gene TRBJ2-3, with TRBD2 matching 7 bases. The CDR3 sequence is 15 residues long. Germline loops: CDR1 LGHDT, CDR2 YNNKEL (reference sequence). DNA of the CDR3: TGTGCCAGCTGCCAATACGGGGGGATTTCAGATACGCAGTATTTT. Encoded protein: CASCQYGGISDTQYF.

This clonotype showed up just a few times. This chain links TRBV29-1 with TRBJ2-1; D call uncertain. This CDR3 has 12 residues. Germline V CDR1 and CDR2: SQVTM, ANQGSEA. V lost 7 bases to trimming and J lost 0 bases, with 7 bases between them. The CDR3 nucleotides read TGCAGCGGAAAAAGCTCCTACAATGAGCAGTTCTTC. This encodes CSGKSSYNEQFF.

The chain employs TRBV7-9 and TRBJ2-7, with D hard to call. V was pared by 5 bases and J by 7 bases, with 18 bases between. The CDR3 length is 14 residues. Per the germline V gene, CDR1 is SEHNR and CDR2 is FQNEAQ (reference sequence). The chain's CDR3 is CASSLTLFAQEQYF. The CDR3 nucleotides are TGTGCCAGCAGCCTCACATTATTCGCACAGGAGCAGTACTTC.

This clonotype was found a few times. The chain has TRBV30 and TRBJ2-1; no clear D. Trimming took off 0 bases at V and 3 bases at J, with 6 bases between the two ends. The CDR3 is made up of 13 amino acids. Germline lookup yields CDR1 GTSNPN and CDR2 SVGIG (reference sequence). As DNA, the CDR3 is TGTGCCTGGAGTGTTTCCGGCTACAATGAGCAGTTCTTC. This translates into CAWSVSGYNEQFF.

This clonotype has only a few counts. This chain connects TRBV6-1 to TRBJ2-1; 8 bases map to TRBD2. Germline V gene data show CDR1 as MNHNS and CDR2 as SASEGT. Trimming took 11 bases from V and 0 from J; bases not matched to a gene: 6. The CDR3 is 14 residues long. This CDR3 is CAGRLAGSYNEQFF. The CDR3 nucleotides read TGTGCCGGCCGCCTAGCGGGCTCCTACAATGAGCAGTTCTTC.

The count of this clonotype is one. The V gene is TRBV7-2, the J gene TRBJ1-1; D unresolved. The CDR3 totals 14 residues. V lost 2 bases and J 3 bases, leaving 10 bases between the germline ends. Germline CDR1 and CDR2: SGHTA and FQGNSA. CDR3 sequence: CASSLMVGDTEAFF. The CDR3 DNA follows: TGTGCCAGCAGCTTAATGGTCGGGGACACTGAAGCTTTCTTT.

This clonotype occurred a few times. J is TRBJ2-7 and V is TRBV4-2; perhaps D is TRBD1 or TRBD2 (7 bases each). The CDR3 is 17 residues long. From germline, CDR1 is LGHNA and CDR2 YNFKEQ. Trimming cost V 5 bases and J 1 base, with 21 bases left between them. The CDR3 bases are TGTGCCAGCAGCACCCAAGCCGCCAGGGGGGGTTCCTACGAGCAGTACTTC. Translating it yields CASSTQAARGGSYEQYF.

As DNA, the CDR3 is TGTGCCAGCAGCAAACTCCAGGGGGCTAGCCACGAGCAGTACTTC. Amino acid sequence: CASSKLQGASHEQYF. The rearrangement links TRBV21-1 to TRBJ2-7; the D call TRBD1 from the table was never checked on the DNA. TRBV21-1 is marked as a pseudogene. CDR3 length: 15 amino acids.

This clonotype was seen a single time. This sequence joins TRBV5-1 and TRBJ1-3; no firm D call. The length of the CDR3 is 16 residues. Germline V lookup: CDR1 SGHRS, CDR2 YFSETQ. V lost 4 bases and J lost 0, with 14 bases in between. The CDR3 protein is CASSQATSFSGNTIYF. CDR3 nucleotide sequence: TGCGCCAGCAGCCAAGCCACATCGTTCTCTGGAAACACCATATATTTT.

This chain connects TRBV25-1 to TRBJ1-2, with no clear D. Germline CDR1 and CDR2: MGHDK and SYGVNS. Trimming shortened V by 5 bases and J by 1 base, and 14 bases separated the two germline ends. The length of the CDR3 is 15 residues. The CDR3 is CASSTKRVGNYGYTF. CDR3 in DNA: TGTGCCAGCAGTACGAAACGGGTTGGTAACTATGGCTACACCTTC.

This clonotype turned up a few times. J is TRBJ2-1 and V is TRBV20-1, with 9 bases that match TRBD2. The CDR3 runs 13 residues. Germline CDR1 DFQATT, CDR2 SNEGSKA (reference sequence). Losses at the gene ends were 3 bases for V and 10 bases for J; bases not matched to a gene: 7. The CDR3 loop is CSASGAGGGEQFF. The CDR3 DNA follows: TGCAGTGCTAGCGGAGCGGGGGGCGGAGAGCAGTTCTTC.